Listed here are 17 T cell receptor beta chains from one sample, sequenced in a study of shared clonotypes between healthy human individuals. TCRdb keeps only in-frame clones here, not all; method: immunoSEQ multiplex PCR. This repertoire shows fewer than 1.6 million clones, 98% found once; its top ten account for around 0.33%. Sequencing was done on a sample of naive CD4+ T cells sorted from blood. Documented subset: CD45RA+ positively selected. All receptors come from a man aged 25 to 40 in good health.

The V call is TRBV11-1, the J call TRBJ2-7, with D hard to call. V was clipped by 4 bases and J by 5 bases, with 9 bases between them. Germline V gene sequence: CDR1 SGHAT, CDR2 FQDESV (reference sequence). This CDR3 comprises 12 residues. The CDR3 reads CASSSYSDEQYF. CDR3 DNA sequence: TGTGCCAGCAGCTCTTATTCTGACGAGCAGTACTTC. Based on the CDR3 plus reference TRBV11-1 and TRBJ2-7, the full variable domain is EAEVAQSPRYKITEKSQAVAFWCDPISGHATLYWYRQILGQGPELLVQFQDESVVDDSQLPKDRFSAERLKGVDSTLKIQPAELGDSAMYLCASSSYSDEQYFGPGTRLTVT.

The chain is built from TRBV7-9 and TRBJ2-7; 16 nucleotides agree with TRBD2. Losses at the gene ends were 5 bases for V and 3 bases for J; bases not matched to a gene: 10. Germline CDR1 and CDR2: SEHNR and FQNEAQ (reference sequence). CDR3 length: 18 residues. The CDR3 is CASSVGSGTSGRGYEQYF. The CDR3, as DNA: TGTGCCAGCAGCGTAGGGTCCGGGACTAGCGGGAGGGGCTACGAGCAGTACTTC. Based on the CDR3 plus reference TRBV7-9 and TRBJ2-7, the full variable domain is DTGVSQNPRHKITKRGQNVTFRCDPISEHNRLYWYRQTLGQGPEFLTYFQNEAQLEKSRLLSDRFSAERPKGSFSTLEIQRTEQGDSAMYLCASSVGSGTSGRGYEQYFGPGTRLTVT.

This clone has only one observation. DNA for the CDR3: TGTGCCAGCAGCCAAGCGGAGGGAAACCAAGAGACCCAGTACTTC. Residues: CASSQAEGNQETQYF. The V gene is TRBV5-4, the J gene TRBJ2-5; the D gene is possibly TRBD2 (6 bases). V dropped 4 bases and J dropped 0 bases, with 13 bases sitting between them. The CDR3 has 15 residues. Germline values: CDR1 SGHNT, CDR2 YYREEE (reference sequence). Complete variable domain (other parts from reference TRBV5-4 and TRBJ2-5): ETGVTQSPTHLIKTRGQQVTLRCSSQSGHNTVSWYQQALGQGPQFIFQYYREEENGRGNFPPRFSGLQFPNYSSELNVNALELDDSALYLCASSQAEGNQETQYFGPGTRLLVL.

The J gene is TRBJ2-2, the V gene TRBV19; D perhaps matches TRBD2 (6 bases). Germline loops: CDR1 LNHDA, CDR2 SQIVND (reference sequence). This CDR3 region has 15 residues. The V gene lost 7 bases and the J gene lost 6 bases, with 18 bases spanning the gap. The DNA of the CDR3 is TGTGCCAGTACCATATCCCTAGTAGCGGCCGGGGAGCTGTTTTTT. As protein: CASTISLVAAGELFF.

The chain combines TRBV7-8 with TRBJ2-7, with D possibly TRBD2 on 6 matching bases. The CDR3 is made up of 19 amino acids. V was trimmed by 2 bases and J by 7 bases, leaving 30 bases between them. Per the germline V gene, CDR1 is SGHVS and CDR2 is FQNEAQ. Written as DNA, the CDR3 is TGTGCCAGCAGCTTACTCCGGTGGGCACGACTAGGGAAAGAGGGGGAGCAGTACTTC. It translates to CASSLLRWARLGKEGEQYF.

This chain links TRBV18 with TRBJ2-2, with D possibly being TRBD1 (6 bases). Germline V lookup: CDR1 KGHSH, CDR2 LQKENI. There are 15 residues in the CDR3. Trimming took 0 bases from V and 10 from J, leaving 15 bases between them. CDR3 sequence reads: CASSPPDSLRLELFF. Here the CDR3 DNA reads TGTGCCAGCTCACCACCGGACAGCCTTAGGCTGGAGCTGTTTTTT.

V gene TRBV11-2 combines with J gene TRBJ2-3, with 7 bases matching TRBD1. CDR1 is SGHAT, CDR2 FQNNGV, per germline. The CDR3 loop spans 15 amino acids. J was trimmed by 4 bases and V by 4 bases; bases with no gene match: 8. CDR3 amino acids: CASSSYRGRADTQYF. The CDR3 DNA sequence: TGTGCCAGCAGCTCATACAGGGGTCGGGCAGATACGCAGTATTTT.

This chain uses TRBV6-1 with TRBJ2-1; 13 bases map to TRBD2. V lost 7 bases and J lost 7; bases outside the gene matches: 7. From germline, CDR1 is MNHNS and CDR2 SASEGT. This CDR3 contains 15 residues. The CDR3 DNA reads as TGTGCCAGCACCGTACTAGCGGGAGGGCGTAATGAGCAGTTCTTC. It encodes CASTVLAGGRNEQFF.

The chain combines TRBV2 with TRBJ2-7, with a possible D match to TRBD1 (6 bases). Trimming took off 10 bases at V and 2 bases at J, with 24 bases between the two ends. Germline CDR1 is SNHLY and CDR2 is FYNNEI. The CDR3 sequence is 16 residues long. The CDR3: CATRPHTGKGTYEQYF. The DNA of the CDR3 is TGTGCCACCCGTCCCCATACAGGGAAAGGCACCTACGAGCAGTACTTC.

The V call is TRBV7-2, the J call TRBJ2-7; perhaps TRBD1 as D (5 bases). The germline CDR1 and CDR2 sequences are SGHTA and FQGNSA. V lost 5 bases, J lost 3 bases, and 14 bases lay in between. The CDR3 consists of 14 residues. CDR3 DNA: TGTGCCAGCAGCCAACGGTTCAGGGACTACGAGCAGTACTTC. It codes for CASSQRFRDYEQYF.

The chain recombines TRBV5-1 with TRBJ2-7; 7 positions agree with TRBD1. The trim removed 2 bases at V and 3 bases at J, leaving 5 bases unmatched. The V gene's germline CDR1 is SGHRS and CDR2 YFSETQ. There are 14 residues in the CDR3. In DNA, the CDR3 is TGCGCCAGCAGCTTACAGGGGACCCTCTACGAGCAGTACTTC. This codes for CASSLQGTLYEQYF.

A single count supports this clone. The rearrangement uses TRBV7-2 and TRBJ2-2; possibly TRBD1 for D (6 bases). With 5 bases removed from V and 3 bases from J, the gap between germline ends came to 16 bases. CDR3 size: 16 residues. CDR1 is SGHTA, CDR2 FQGNSA, per germline. The CDR3 nucleotides are TGTGCCAGCAGCAAACCGGGACAAATCTACACCGGGGAGCTGTTTTTT. This encodes CASSKPGQIYTGELFF.

This clone appeared a few times. This sample also contains other DNA sequences that code for the same CDR3. The chain employs TRBV10-3 and TRBJ2-1; D is ambiguous. Germline assignment: CDR1 ENHRY and CDR2 SYGVKD. This CDR3 is 11 amino acids long. Trimming left V 1 base short and J 6 bases short, with 1 base between. The CDR3 loop reads CAISEFNEQFF. For the CDR3, the DNA is TGTGCCATCAGTGAGTTCAATGAGCAGTTCTTC.

This chain links TRBV7-9 with TRBJ2-5; possibly TRBD2 for D (6 bases). V was shortened by 5 bases and J by 9 bases, with 10 bases between the two germline ends. Per the germline V gene, CDR1 is SEHNR and CDR2 is FQNEAQ (reference sequence). This CDR3 is built from 11 residues. The DNA for the CDR3 is TGTGCCAGCAGCCCAGGCGGGGCCCAGTACTTC. It specifies CASSPGGAQYF.

With regard to this clone: The sample holds other DNA sequences that translate to the same CDR3. The chain uses TRBV5-6 and TRBJ2-7; perhaps TRBD1 as D (7 bases). Trimming left V 0 bases short and J 1 base short, with 8 bases between. This CDR3 comprises 14 residues. The germline CDR1 and CDR2 sequences are SGHDT and YYEEEE. In DNA form, the CDR3 reads TGTGCCAGCAGCTTGGCAGGGGGGTCCTACGAGCAGTACTTC. This translates into CASSLAGGSYEQYF.

The CDR3 nucleotides are TGTGCCAGCAGGGAGACAGGGCGGGGGGAGACCCAGTACTTC. It is translated as CASRETGRGETQYF. V is TRBV7-9 and J is TRBJ2-5; D may correspond to TRBD1 or TRBD2 (7 bases each). CDR1 is SEHNR and CDR2 is FQNEAQ in the germline V gene (reference sequence). The CDR3 loop spans 14 amino acids. V dropped 6 bases and J dropped 5 bases, with 16 bases sitting between them. Using reference TRBV7-9 and TRBJ2-5 for the parts outside the CDR3, the full variable domain is DTGVSQNPRHKITKRGQNVTFRCDPISEHNRLYWYRQTLGQGPEFLTYFQNEAQLEKSRLLSDRFSAERPKGSFSTLEIQRTEQGDSAMYLCASRETGRGETQYFGPGTRLLVL.

The rearrangement uses TRBV9 and TRBJ2-7; unclear D gene. Trimming pared 4 bases from V and 0 bases from J, leaving 11 bases between. Germline assignment: CDR1 SGDLS and CDR2 YYNGEE. This CDR3 is 14 amino acids long. The CDR3: CASSFSLDSYEQYF. Here the CDR3 DNA reads TGTGCCAGCAGCTTTAGCCTGGACTCCTACGAGCAGTACTTC.